The text below deals with one T cell receptor (beta chain). There is no known antigen for this receptor. It has no much larger one-base neighbor in the sample; base qualities were not kept. The data originate from a study of beta chain features in type 1 diabetes (dated by TCRdb to the late 2010s). For the study in its entirety: Mean age, gender distribution, total cell number and subset yield did not differ between patients and healthy donors. A total of roughly 98,000,000 sorted cells were examined across all samples, and a strong correlation was observed between cell number per subset and RNA yield. The study compared TCRB repertoires of sorted circulating CD4+ T cell subsets between recently diagnosed type 1 diabetes patients and matched healthy donors. Regulatory and stem cell-like memory subsets were obtained from only 8 patients and roughly 8 healthy donors, while naive and central memory subsets were obtained from all 30 or so donors.

What the research found in general, with its limitations: Shorter templates might have been favored by PCR, but patient and control samples were amplified and corrected together, so both groups would have been affected equally by any skew. Naive, central memory and regulatory TCRB repertoires appeared more similar among patients than among healthy donors. Because cDNA was sequenced instead of genomic DNA, highly expressing activated cells could be over-represented, though the groups showed no difference in activation or CD3 levels. Type 1 diabetes patients showed a moderate but significant shortening of TCRB CDR3 length in all four CD4+ subsets. At VDJ recombination sites, type 1 diabetes patients had fewer insertions and more deleted nucleotides, which implies abnormalities in thymic rearrangement. HLA sub-analyses involved small numbers of individuals, so any influence of HLA type on TCRB rearrangement remained unresolved.

The entire isolated RNA was reverse transcribed using the High Capacity cDNA Reverse Transcription Kit, and thus expressed TCRB transcripts were sequenced. Naive, central memory and regulatory T cell samples underwent deep immunoSEQ sequencing, averaging approximately 3.5 million total reads per sample. Sorted cells were lysed in RLT buffer, and RNA was extracted using DNase-treated RNeasy Micro or Mini kits according to cell number. Each cell subset was processed on its own to prevent cross-contamination, while patient and healthy donor samples were processed together. The immunoSEQ multiplex PCR was used to amplify TCRB sequences from cDNA, generating 87-bp fragments that spanned the CDR3 region. The amplicons were sequenced using the Illumina HiSeq platform. Per the authors' processing: Synthetic template baselines were used to correct PCR bias computationally, reads within Hamming distance 2 were collapsed, and singletons that could not be merged were discarded. Reads were aligned to IMGT to assign V, D and J genes, CDR3 length, and insertions or deletions at six rearrangement sites. Within each subset, clonotype counts were normalized to the number of sorted cells before true diversity and Gini coefficients were calculated with the tcR R package. Repertoire sharing was quantified using the overlap coefficient calculated on TCRB nucleotide sequences. TCRdb re-hosts the immuneACCESS table, in-frame sequences only. Its copies lack some clones; in the studies checked, an unresolved V gene accounts for under half of them, and the cause for the rest is not known. From that table come the V and J calls and clone size; the DNA was used to work out D and trimming. For this sample there are about 390,000 clones; 8.5% to 10% appear just once. The ten largest clones represent about 0.64% of the sample.

At the junction V is shortened by 5 bases and J by 3 bases, with 11 bases in between. In the germline V gene, CDR1 corresponds to MNHNS and CDR2 to SASEGT. Spanning cysteine to phenylalanine, the CDR3 consists of 14 amino acids. The kept DNA is CDR3 alone, 42 bases in frame from the first base. A single peripheral blood draw of around 100 mL on average was collected from each donor into heparinised tubes. A BD FACSAria II and a panel including CD45RO, CCR7, CD25, CD127, CD95 and CD27 were used to sort naive, central memory, regulatory and stem cell-like memory CD4+ T cells. Purity was above 95% for every sorted population. PBMCs were separated immediately by Lymphoprep density gradient centrifugation and were stained directly, without being cultured. To minimize batch effects, samples were stained and sorted in pairs, one healthy donor with one patient per experiment.

The V gene is TRBV6-1 and the J gene is TRBJ1-5; tentative D gene TRBD1, with 5 bases matching. The clonotype originates from a man aged 25 to 45 with type 1 diabetes. The sample was central memory CD4+ T cells from blood. The CDR3: CASSQDSPNQPQHF. Read as DNA, the sequence is TGTGCCAGCAGTCAAGACAGCCCCAATCAGCCCCAGCATTTT.